Following are 15 T cell receptor beta chains from one sample sequenced in a study of control samples from healthy donors and cancer patients. Some clones are missing from TCRdb's copy, which holds only in-frame ones; the method was immunoSEQ multiplex PCR. This table has 130,000 to 150,000 clones, roughly nine tenths appearing once. The sequenced sample was blood. The receptors come from a woman in her 30s in good health.

This clone was picked up one time. This chain uses TRBV5-4 with TRBJ2-5; D is unclear. Germline V CDR1 and CDR2: SGHNT, YYREEE (reference sequence). The CDR3 runs 12 residues. V was cut by 4 bases and J by 2 bases, with 6 bases left in between. The CDR3 protein is CASSNLQETQYF. Here the CDR3 DNA reads TGTGCCAGCAGCAATTTACAAGAGACCCAGTACTTC. Combining the CDR3 with reference TRBV5-4 and TRBJ2-5 gives the whole variable domain ETGVTQSPTHLIKTRGQQVTLRCSSQSGHNTVSWYQQALGQGPQFIFQYYREEENGRGNFPPRFSGLQFPNYSSELNVNALELDDSALYLCASSNLQETQYFGPGTRLLVL.

A word on this clone: The sample has other DNA sequences that encode this CDR3 too. This chain connects TRBV11-2 to TRBJ2-1, with D maybe TRBD2 (6 bases). The CDR3 sequence is 15 residues long. Germline values: CDR1 SGHAT, CDR2 FQNNGV. Trimming removed 0 bases from V and 4 bases from J, with 10 bases in between. CDR3 residues: CASSLELAGYNEQFF. CDR3 DNA: TGTGCCAGCAGCTTAGAACTAGCAGGGTACAATGAGCAGTTCTTC.

The table lists this clone with a few counts. The V call is TRBV30, the J call TRBJ2-7; 7 bases agree with TRBD2. The germline V gene encodes CDR1 GTSNPN and CDR2 SVGIG (reference sequence). The CDR3 totals 13 residues. V dropped 7 bases and J dropped 2; count of bases not matched to a gene: 8. In DNA form, the CDR3 reads TGTGCCTCCAGAACCGGGGGGACCTACGAGCAGTACTTC. This gives the protein CASRTGGTYEQYF.

This clone was detected only once. The chain links TRBV5-4 to TRBJ2-1; D ambiguous. CDR1 and CDR2 (germline): SGHNT, YYREEE (reference sequence). Trimming removed 4 bases from V and 0 bases from J, with 8 bases in between. The CDR3 has 14 residues. The CDR3: CASSQSSSYNEQFF. CDR3 nucleotides: TGTGCCAGCAGCCAGAGCAGCTCCTACAATGAGCAGTTCTTC.

The gene calls are TRBV11-2 and TRBJ1-1, with 9 bases aligning to TRBD1. The germline V gene encodes CDR1 SGHAT and CDR2 FQNNGV. The CDR3 is 15 amino acids. V lost 0 bases, J lost 9 bases, and 8 bases stayed unmatched. DNA for the CDR3: TGTGCCAGCAGCTTAGAACCACCGGGACAGGGAAAAGCTTTCTTT. It specifies CASSLEPPGQGKAFF. Based on the CDR3 plus reference TRBV11-2 and TRBJ1-1, the full variable domain is EAGVAQSPRYKIIEKRQSVAFWCNPISGHATLYWYQQILGQGPKLLIQFQNNGVVDDSQLPKDRFSAERLKGVDSTLKIQPAKLEDSAVYLCASSLEPPGQGKAFFGQGTRLTVV.

This CDR3 reads CASSPTGQGRQPQHF. The DNA for the CDR3 is TGTGCCAGCAGTCCCACCGGACAGGGGAGGCAGCCCCAGCATTTT. The gene calls are TRBV6-4 and TRBJ1-5, with 9 bases identical to TRBD1. The CDR3 is 15 residues long. J was trimmed by 7 bases and V by 5 bases; bases with no gene match: 9. Germline CDR1 and CDR2: MRHNA and SNTAGT.

This clone came up once. The genes are TRBV5-1 and TRBJ2-2, with D uncertain. In germline, CDR1 is SGHRS, CDR2 YFSETQ. V was shortened by 0 bases and J by 6 bases, with 6 bases between the two germline ends. The CDR3 sequence is 13 residues long. In DNA, the CDR3 is TGCGCCAGCAGCTTGGGAGGCCCCGGGGAGCTGTTTTTT. Protein sequence: CASSLGGPGELFF.

This clone has only one observation. This chain connects TRBV7-9 to TRBJ1-4; a weak D match, TRBD1 (5 bases). Germline CDR1 is SEHNR and CDR2 is FQNEAQ (reference sequence). The CDR3 consists of 14 residues. Trimming stripped 5 bases from V and 6 bases from J, with 13 bases between. This CDR3 reads CASSPRGGDEKLFF. The CDR3 bases are TGTGCCAGCAGCCCCCGGGGGGGGGATGAAAAACTGTTTTTT.

The chain employs TRBV2 and TRBJ2-1; tentative D call: TRBD2 (5 bases). Germline CDR1 and CDR2: SNHLY and FYNNEI. CDR3 size: 12 residues. Trimming stripped 8 bases from V and 15 bases from J, with 20 bases between. CDR3 amino acids: CASRTGLSGGFF. The DNA of the CDR3 is TGTGCCAGCCGAACCGGCCTAAGCGGAGGGTTCTTC.

The J gene is TRBJ2-2, the V gene TRBV30; D call uncertain. CDR1 and CDR2 (germline): GTSNPN, SVGIG (reference sequence). The CDR3 length is 12 residues. V shed 1 base and J shed 5 bases, with 5 bases lying between them. In DNA, the CDR3 is TGTGCCTGGAGTGGCATGACCGGGGAGCTGTTTTTT. Its protein is CAWSGMTGELFF.

V usage is TRBV2 and J usage is TRBJ2-7; maybe TRBD1 (6 bases). This CDR3 is 13 amino acids long. V dropped 8 bases and J dropped 0 bases, with 11 bases sitting between them. Looked up from germline, CDR1 is SNHLY and CDR2 is FYNNEI. The CDR3 is CASLGQNSYEQYF. The CDR3 bases are TGTGCCAGCCTAGGACAGAACTCCTACGAGCAGTACTTC.

The chain employs TRBV7-9 and TRBJ1-2, with TRBD1 identical over 7 bases. Trimming cost V 5 bases and J 4 bases; bases outside gene matches: 7. The CDR3 extends over 14 amino acids. CDR1 SEHNR and CDR2 FQNEAQ come from the germline V gene (reference sequence). CDR3 amino acids: CASSTQTGVYGYTF. The CDR3 DNA reads as TGTGCCAGCAGCACCCAAACAGGGGTCTATGGCTACACCTTC.

The chain couples TRBV6-5 to TRBJ1-2; 11 bases are shared with TRBD1. Germline V CDR1 and CDR2: MNHEY, SVGAGI. This CDR3 is 15 amino acids long. Losses at the gene ends were 2 bases for V and 4 bases for J; bases not matched to a gene: 3. Here the CDR3 reads CASSYKGQGVYGYTF. CDR3 sequence (DNA): TGTGCCAGCAGTTACAAGGGACAGGGGGTCTATGGCTACACCTTC.

The genes are TRBV5-1 and TRBJ1-6; a possible D gene is TRBD1 (6 bases). CDR1 SGHRS and CDR2 YFSETQ come from the germline V gene. V was clipped by 5 bases and J by 5 bases, with 17 bases between them. This CDR3 has 16 amino acids. The CDR3: CASRVTGVADNSPLHF. The CDR3 nucleotides are TGCGCCAGCAGGGTGACAGGCGTCGCGGATAATTCACCCCTCCACTTT.

The J gene is TRBJ2-1, the V gene TRBV4-1, with D hard to call. This CDR3 has 12 amino acids. Germline lookup yields CDR1 MGHRA and CDR2 YSYEKL. V was trimmed by 1 base and J by 5 bases, leaving 3 bases between them. CDR3 DNA sequence: TGCGCCAGCAGCCAAGTCAACAATGAGCAGTTCTTC. It specifies CASSQVNNEQFF.